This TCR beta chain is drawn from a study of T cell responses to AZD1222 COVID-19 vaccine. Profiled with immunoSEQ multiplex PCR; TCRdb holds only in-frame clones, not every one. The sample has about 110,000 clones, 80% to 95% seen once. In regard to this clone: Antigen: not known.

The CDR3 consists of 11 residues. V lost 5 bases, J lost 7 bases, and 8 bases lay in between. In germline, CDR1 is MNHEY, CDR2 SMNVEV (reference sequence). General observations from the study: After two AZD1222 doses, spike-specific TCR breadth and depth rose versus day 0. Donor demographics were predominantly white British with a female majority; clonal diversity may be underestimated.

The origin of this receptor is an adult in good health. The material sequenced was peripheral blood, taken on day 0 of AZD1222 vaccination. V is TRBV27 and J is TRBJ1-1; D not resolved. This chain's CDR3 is CASSKRNEAFF. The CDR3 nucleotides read TGTGCCAGCAGTAAAAGGAATGAAGCTTTCTTT.